Listed here is a single T cell receptor beta chain. The sample holds a few counts of this clone. Its antigen specificity is not known. No qualities accompany the bases; no much larger clone lies one base away. TCRbeta CDR3 regions were amplified from genomic DNA by means of the immunoSEQ Assay, a bias-controlled multiplex PCR. In the original analysis: The number of nucleated cells in each sample was estimated by amplification of reference gene primers within the assay. To quantify the absolute abundance of each unique TCRbeta CDR3 rearrangement, sequence reads were collapsed and filtered. Productive Simpson clonality was computed per sample as the square root of Simpson's diversity index over productive rearrangements. In TCRdb, the immuneACCESS table is reduced to in-frame sequences with V and J assigned. These tables do not hold every clone; where another copy was compared, an unresolved V gene accounts for under half, and the others remain unexplained. That table gives V, J and clone size, and the DNA gave D and trimming. The sample table shows roughly 180,000 clones, and 65% to 85% are seen once. Of the sample, about 7% falls within the top ten clones.

At one collaborating source in Seattle, patients were enrolled during active infection and were followed longitudinally through the course of disease. Collaborating institutions collected whole blood in K2EDTA tubes following their own protocols. Collaborator samples were shipped for TCRbeta analysis as frozen whole blood, isolated PBMCs, or DNA extracted from either sample type. V is shortened by 3 bases, J by 6 bases, and the region joining them spans 14 bases. The CDR3 numbers 14 residues from cysteine through phenylalanine. Solely the CDR3 DNA is kept, with 42 bases framed from the first base. The germline V gene yields MGHDK for CDR1 and SYGVNS for CDR2. The source of the sample is a study of blood T cell repertoires in COVID-19 (dated by TCRdb to 2018 to 2020). Background on the whole study: Samples covering the acute and convalescent phases of COVID-19 were provided by collaborators in the United States, Italy and Spain. The sample metadata nearly always contained a de-identified subject ID, COVID-19 status, age in years and sex. Samples were obtained from the ongoing ImmuneRACE study (first 160 participants) and from over 1,000 subjects provided by 6 global collaborators. Deeply sampled blood TCRbeta repertoires from subjects exposed to, actively infected with, or recovered from COVID-19 were included in the dataset. The repertoires were released in a freely available public database meant as a resource for research on the immune response to SARS-CoV-2. Where available, HLA class I and class II types were obtained from metadata supplied by the sample provider rather than from assay-based typing. The material from the prospective study consisted of cDNA or gDNA derived from T cells, B-cell-depleted T cells, or PBMCs. Points the paper makes about the study in general: The amount of clinical and demographic metadata varied by source and participant and was provided uncurated.

The chain is encoded by TRBV25-1 joined to TRBJ1-2; the D gene is not confidently resolved. Sequencing was carried out using peripheral blood. The receptor's source is a woman between 35 and 50 years old with COVID-19, enrolled during active disease. The base sequence is TGTGCCAGCAGTGATCCTCCGCGGTTTAATGGCTACACCTTC. This gives the protein CASSDPPRFNGYTF.